What follows describes a single TCR beta chain. What it binds is not known. V lost 0 bases and J 0 bases, leaving 2 bases between the germline ends. Looked up from germline, CDR1 is LNHNV and CDR2 is YYDKDF (reference sequence). CDR3 length: 13 residues. The data were obtained in a study of post-analysis software for immune sequencing data. Study-level points and caveats: In patients, TRBV5-6, TRBV5-1 and TRBV20-1 belonged to five or six TRBV segments found more frequently than in controls.

Unique molecular identifiers were present in the TCR beta cDNA libraries. TCRdb ran MiXCR on the PCR reads and lists one entry per CDR3 protein. Here the sample spans more than 500,000 distinct CDR3 sequences, around 31% being singletons. Sequencing was done on a sample of blood. The chain employs TRBV15 and TRBJ1-1; D is unclear. The receptor was isolated from a girl aged 2 to 17 with multiple sclerosis. In nucleotides, the CDR3 is TGTGCCACCAGCAGAGATTTGAACACTGAAGCTTTCTTT. It yields the protein CATSRDLNTEAFF.